In its sample, the clone carrying this TCR beta chain was seen a few times. What it binds is not known. These data originate in a study of cytomegalovirus exposure and HLA in healthy donors. Study-level background: Membership in the Caucasian-associated ancestry cluster was found for around four fifths of approximately 380 genotyped donors.

Both 60 Vbeta primers and 13 Jbeta primers went into the PCR. The protocol was immunoSEQ multiplex PCR, while the TCRdb copy is restricted to in-frame clones and leaves out a portion. Counted here are tens of thousands of clones, about 71% occurring once; the ten biggest clones make up about 7.6%. General observations from the study: A reported reduction in N-insertions relative to the roughly 640-donor mean was seen in an Asian-associated ancestry cluster in a later analysis. On later analysis, the bulk of CMV-associated TCR beta chains appeared to be HLA-restricted.

Sequencing was done on a sample of PBMCs. The TCR was taken from a man between 60 and 75 years old in good health and CMV-seropositive.

CDR3 region: CASEKGFRETQYF. In nucleotides, the CDR3 is TGTGCCAGCGAAAAGGGGTTCCGAGAGACCCAGTACTTC. The V and J genes are TRBV6-1 and TRBJ2-5, with a weak D call TRBD1 (5 bases). The CDR3 has 13 residues. V lost 8 bases to trimming and J lost 4 bases, with 14 bases between them. The germline V gene has CDR1 MNHNS and CDR2 SASEGT.